Listed below are T cell receptor beta chains from one sample, sequenced in a study of cytomegalovirus exposure and HLA in healthy donors. Sequencing was performed with immunoSEQ multiplex PCR; in TCRdb, only in-frame clones are kept and a portion is missing. The sample contains around 99,000 clones, about four fifths of which appear only once. The source material was PBMCs. Receptor source: a man between 25 and 39 years old in good health and CMV-seropositive. The CDR3 runs from the conserved cysteine through the conserved F or W. Fields, in order: CDR3 protein, V gene.

CDR3: CASSLSSSQPQHF; V: TRBV5-6
CDR3: CASSRTAGTGNRNTQYF; V: TRBV16
CDR3: CASSAGQGAGYTF; V: TRBV9
CDR3: CASRGDPNEQFF; V: TRBV5-1
CDR3: CAWCLGLAGGREQFF; V: TRBV30
CDR3: CASSDPRLRTQETQYF; V: TRBV2
CDR3: CASSSGTGAAEQYF; V: TRBV5-4
CDR3: CASSSWGENTEAFF; V: TRBV11-3
CDR3: CASSFGGQGSGNTIYF; V: TRBV5-1
CDR3: CASRQGANTGELFF; V: TRBV2
CDR3: CASSSETGITAEAFF; V: TRBV7-8
CDR3: CASSIDRRKFF; V: TRBV5-1
CDR3: CASSPLGGGAYNEQFF; V: TRBV5-1
CDR3: CASSHAGGEGYTF; V: TRBV4-1
CDR3: CASSPWDSCYEQYF; V: TRBV23-1
CDR3: CASSITSEQYF; V: TRBV6-6
CDR3: CASSNQGANYEKLFF; V: TRBV18
CDR3: CASSSGQAYYGYTF; V: TRBV5-1
CDR3: CASSANGNTGELFF; V: TRBV4-2
CDR3: CATHSGGASNTQYF; V: TRBV19
CDR3: CASSPRGLGYGYTF; V: TRBV27
CDR3: CASSDSPTGEKLFF; V: TRBV7-8
CDR3: CASSFQGQETQYF; V: TRBV5-4
CDR3: CASSRDRGAYGYTF; V: TRBV19